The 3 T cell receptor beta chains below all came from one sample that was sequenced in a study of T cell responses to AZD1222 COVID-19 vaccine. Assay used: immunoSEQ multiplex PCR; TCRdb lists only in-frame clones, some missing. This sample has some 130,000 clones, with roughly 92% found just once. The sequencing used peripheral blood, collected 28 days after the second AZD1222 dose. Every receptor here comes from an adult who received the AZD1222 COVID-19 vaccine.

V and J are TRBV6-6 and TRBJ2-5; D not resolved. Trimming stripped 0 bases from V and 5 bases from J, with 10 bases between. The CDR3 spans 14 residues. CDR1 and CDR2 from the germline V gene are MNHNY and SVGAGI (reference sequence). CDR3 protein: CASSYSVAGETQYF. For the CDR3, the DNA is TGTGCCAGCAGTTACTCTGTAGCTGGGGAGACCCAGTACTTC.

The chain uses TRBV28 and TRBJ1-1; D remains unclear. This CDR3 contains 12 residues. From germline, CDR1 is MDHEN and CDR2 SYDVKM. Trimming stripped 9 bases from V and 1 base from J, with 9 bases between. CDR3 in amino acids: CASVTGNTEAFF. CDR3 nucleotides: TGTGCCAGTGTGACGGGGAACACTGAAGCTTTCTTT.

The CDR3 here is CASNQAGGTDTQYF. Here the CDR3 DNA reads TGTGCCAGCAATCAGGCAGGGGGCACAGATACGCAGTATTTT. The chain uses TRBV6-5 and TRBJ2-3, with TRBD1 as a possible D gene (6 bases). The germline V gene has CDR1 MNHEY and CDR2 SVGAGI. V was cut by 7 bases and J by 1 base, with 12 bases left in between. The CDR3 consists of 14 residues.